A selection of T cell receptor beta chains follows, all from one sample in a study of PD-1 blockade in classical Hodgkin lymphoma. The protocol was immunoSEQ multiplex PCR, while the TCRdb copy is restricted to in-frame clones and leaves out a portion. Among more than 25,000 clones listed, about 78% were seen once. Sequencing used peripheral blood mononuclear cells (PBMCs), obtained before the second cycle of nivolumab. Source of these receptors: a human donor with classical Hodgkin lymphoma. CDR3s include the opening cysteine and the closing phenylalanine or tryptophan. D genes are given only for firm matches. Size tells how often a clone was seen (once, few, many) or the class of an expanded clone, and some rows leave it out.

abundance	d_gene	v_gene	j_gene	CDR3aa	CDR3nt
-	-	TRBV15	TRBJ2-7	CATSRDRWVSYEQYF	TGTGCCACCAGCAGAGATCGCTGGGTGTCCTACGAGCAGTACTTC
-	-	TRBV10-3	TRBJ2-5	CAISLQGETQYF	TGTGCCATCAGCCTACAGGGTGAGACCCAGTACTTC
-	-	TRBV6-6	TRBJ2-7	CASSDTRTVVYEQYF	TGTGCCAGCAGTGATACTCGGACAGTCGTCTACGAGCAGTACTTC
-	TRBD2	TRBV19	TRBJ2-7	CASSSSGGTYEQYF	TGTGCCAGTAGTAGTAGCGGGGGTACCTACGAGCAGTACTTC
-	-	TRBV7-9	TRBJ2-7	CASSSVVSYEQYF	TGTGCCAGCAGCTCGGTAGTTTCCTACGAGCAGTACTTC
few	-	TRBV7-2	TRBJ2-7	CASSSGPREQYF	TGTGCCAGCAGCTCGGGACCGAGGGAGCAGTACTTC
-	-	TRBV5-6	TRBJ2-3	CASSLESGNTDTQYF	TGTGCCAGCAGCTTGGAGTCAGGGAACACAGATACGCAGTATTTT
once	TRBD1	TRBV7-7	TRBJ2-3	CASSPGTGSADTQYF	TGTGCCAGCAGCCCCGGGACAGGGAGTGCAGATACGCAGTATTTT
-	TRBD1	TRBV7-9	TRBJ1-3	CASSPNLGQVTSGNTIYF	TGTGCCAGCAGTCCGAACCTCGGACAGGTGACCTCTGGAAACACCATATATTTT
-	TRBD2	TRBV6-5	TRBJ2-2	CASRGLAGRTGELFF	TGTGCCAGCAGAGGACTAGCGGGACGCACCGGGGAGCTGTTTTTT
-	-	TRBV2	TRBJ1-1	CASSERQGKGTEAFF	TGTGCCAGCAGTGAACGGCAGGGGAAAGGCACTGAAGCTTTCTTT
-	-	TRBV5-8	TRBJ1-2	CASSLVAGREGYTF	TGTGCCAGCAGCTTAGTAGCGGGAAGAGAGGGCTACACCTTC
-	-	TRBV7-2	TRBJ1-1	CASSLVGGNTEAFF	TGTGCCAGCAGCTTAGTCGGAGGGAACACTGAAGCTTTCTTT
-	-	TRBV6-5	TRBJ1-1	CASSSNYKNTEAFF	TGTGCCAGCAGCAGCAACTACAAAAACACTGAAGCTTTCTTT
-	-	TRBV6-5	TRBJ1-1	CASSYETDTEAFF	TGTGCCAGCAGTTACGAGACAGACACTGAAGCTTTCTTT
-	-	TRBV5-1	TRBJ2-7	CASRPGTGMPYGYEQYF	TGCGCCAGCAGGCCCGGGACTGGGATGCCCTACGGCTACGAGCAGTACTTC
-	-	TRBV6-1	TRBJ1-1	CASSVTGLNTEAFF	TGTGCCAGCAGTGTGACGGGGTTGAACACTGAAGCTTTCTTT
once	TRBD1	TRBV28	TRBJ1-2	CASSSGQGPYNYGYTF	TGTGCCAGCAGTTCGGGACAGGGGCCCTATAACTATGGCTACACCTTC
-	-	TRBV5-1	TRBJ1-1	CASSIVGTYTEAFF	TGCGCCAGCAGCATCGTGGGGACATACACTGAAGCTTTCTTT
-	TRBD1	TRBV7-2	TRBJ1-2	CASSLAQGQGALLDYGYTF	TGTGCCAGCAGCTTAGCGCAGGGACAGGGGGCTTTGTTGGACTATGGCTACACCTTC